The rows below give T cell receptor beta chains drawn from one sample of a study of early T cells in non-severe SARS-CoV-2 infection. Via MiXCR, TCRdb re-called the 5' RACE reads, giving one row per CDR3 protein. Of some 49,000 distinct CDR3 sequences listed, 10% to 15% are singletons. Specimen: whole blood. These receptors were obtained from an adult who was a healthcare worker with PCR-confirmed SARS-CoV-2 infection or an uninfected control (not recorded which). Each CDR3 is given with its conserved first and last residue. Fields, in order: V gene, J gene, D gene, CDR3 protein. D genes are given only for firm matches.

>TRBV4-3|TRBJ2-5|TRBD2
CASSPRLAGTAGQETQYF
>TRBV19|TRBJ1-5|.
CASHRAHQPQHF
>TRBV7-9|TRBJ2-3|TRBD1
CASSPPRQGVDTQYF
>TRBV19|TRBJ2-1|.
CASSMMGPNYNEQFF
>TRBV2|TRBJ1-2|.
CASSPDGAPYGYTF
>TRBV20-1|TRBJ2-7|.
CSARDGDNSYEQYF
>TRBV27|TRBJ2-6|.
CASSFSGANVLTF
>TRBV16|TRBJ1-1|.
CASSQYVGSGTEAFF
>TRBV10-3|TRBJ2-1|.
CAISEDTGEQFF
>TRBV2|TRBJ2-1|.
CASSVWSNEQFF
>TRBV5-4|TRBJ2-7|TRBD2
CASSFRGQSAGVILYEQYF
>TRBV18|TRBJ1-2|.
CASSPTFDVNYGYTF
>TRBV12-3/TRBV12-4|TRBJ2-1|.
CASSYTGSYNEQFF
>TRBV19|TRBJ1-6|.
CASSIVFTGDSPLHF
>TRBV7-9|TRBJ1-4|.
CASSLFGGAGEKLFF
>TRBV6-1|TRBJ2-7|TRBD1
CASSQNYRGHEQYF